The clone carrying this TCR beta chain has only a few counts. Its antigen is undetermined. The sample comes from a study of T cells in tumors after PD-1 blockade. Generated by immunoSEQ multiplex PCR, the TCRdb table keeps only in-frame clones and is missing some. This table holds roughly 47,000 clones, roughly 79% found once. Per the germline V gene, CDR1 is SNHLY and CDR2 is FYNNEI. The CDR3 is made up of 12 amino acids. V lost 8 bases to trimming and J lost 1 base, with 8 bases between them. Overall study results and limits: Some novel exhausted tumor clones appeared in pre-treatment blood, suggesting peripheral recruitment.

Material: PBMCs, obtained before anti-PD-1 treatment. This sequence originates from a human donor with basal cell carcinoma. The rearrangement uses TRBV2 and TRBJ2-5; possibly TRBD1 for D (5 bases). The CDR3 loop is CASDSTQETQYF. The CDR3 DNA reads TGTGCCAGCGACAGTACCCAAGAGACCCAGTACTTC.